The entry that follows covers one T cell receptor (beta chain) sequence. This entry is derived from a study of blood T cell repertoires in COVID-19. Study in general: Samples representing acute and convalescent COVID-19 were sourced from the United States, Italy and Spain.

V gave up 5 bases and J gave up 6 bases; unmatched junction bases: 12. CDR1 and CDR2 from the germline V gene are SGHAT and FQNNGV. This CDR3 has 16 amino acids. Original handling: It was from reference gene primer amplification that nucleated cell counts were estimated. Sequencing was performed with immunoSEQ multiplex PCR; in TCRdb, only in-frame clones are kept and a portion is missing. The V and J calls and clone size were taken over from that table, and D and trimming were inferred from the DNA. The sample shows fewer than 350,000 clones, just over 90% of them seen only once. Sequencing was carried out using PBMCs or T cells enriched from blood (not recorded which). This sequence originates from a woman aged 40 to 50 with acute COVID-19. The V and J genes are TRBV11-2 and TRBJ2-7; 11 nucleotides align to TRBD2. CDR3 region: CASSPHLAGGSTEQYF. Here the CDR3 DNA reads TGTGCCAGCAGCCCGCACCTAGCGGGGGGTTCAACCGAGCAGTACTTC.